A selection of T cell receptor beta chains follows, all from one sample in a study of cytomegalovirus exposure and HLA in healthy donors. Assay used: immunoSEQ multiplex PCR; TCRdb lists only in-frame clones, some missing. The sample has about 60,000 clones; 65% to 85% are singletons. Sequencing was done on a sample of PBMCs. These receptors were taken from a female donor in good health and CMV-seronegative. CDR3s include the opening cysteine and the closing phenylalanine or tryptophan. The D gene is left open where the match is weak. A clone size is listed for some rows: how often the clone was seen (once, few, many), or a class if it is expanded.

V gene	D gene	clone size	J gene	CDR3 DNA	CDR3 protein
TRBV4-2	.	.	TRBJ2-5	TGTGCCAGCAGCCGAGGGGACTTGGCGGAGACCCAGTACTTC	CASSRGDLAETQYF
TRBV2	.	.	TRBJ2-7	TGTGCCAGCAGTGAGGATGGGAGGTCCTACGAGCAGTACTTC	CASSEDGRSYEQYF
TRBV19	TRBD2	.	TRBJ2-3	TGTGCCAGTAGTATCGGCGGGGGGGCGGATACGCAGTATTTT	CASSIGGGADTQYF
TRBV27	TRBD1	.	TRBJ1-1	TGTGCCAGCAGTATGAGGACAGGGAGAACTGAAGCTTTCTTT	CASSMRTGRTEAFF
TRBV6-1	.	.	TRBJ1-5	TGTGCCAGCAAGGGAGTTCCCGGGAGCAATCAGCCCCAGCATTTT	CASKGVPGSNQPQHF
TRBV11-3	.	once	TRBJ2-3	TGTGCCAGCAGCTTAGATGACGAGGCTAGCTCAGATACGCAGTATTTT	CASSLDDEASSDTQYF
TRBV6-1	.	.	TRBJ1-4	TGTGCCAGCAGTGAAGAGAACTTCGCTGCAACTAATGAAAAACTGTTTTTT	CASSEENFAATNEKLFF
TRBV4-1	TRBD1	.	TRBJ1-5	TGCGCCAGCAGCCCCGACCCCCAGGGGGACGTTAGTCAGCCCCAGCATTTT	CASSPDPQGDVSQPQHF
TRBV27	.	few	TRBJ1-2	TGTGCCAGCAGTTTATCGCAGGGCTTAAACTATGGCTACACCTTC	CASSLSQGLNYGYTF
TRBV5-5	.	.	TRBJ1-2	TGTGCCAGCAGCTTGGATACAGCTGCCTATGGCTACACCTTC	CASSLDTAAYGYTF
TRBV4-2	TRBD2	.	TRBJ2-5	TGTGCCAGCAGCCAAGTTACTAGCGGGAACCAAGAGACCCAGTACTTC	CASSQVTSGNQETQYF
TRBV7-9	TRBD2	.	TRBJ2-7	TGTGCCAGCAGCTTAATTACTAGCGGTGGCTCCTACGAGCAGTACTTC	CASSLITSGGSYEQYF
TRBV28	TRBD1	.	TRBJ1-5	TGTGCCAGCAGTCAAGACAGGGGTAGTCAGCCCCAGCATTTT	CASSQDRGSQPQHF
TRBV28	TRBD2	.	TRBJ2-3	TGTGCCAGCAGGAGACTAGCGGGAGGATCGGGGGATACGCAGTATTTT	CASRRLAGGSGDTQYF
TRBV7-9	.	.	TRBJ1-1	TGTGCCAGCACCTGGGGGGGGTACGCTGAAGCTTTCTTT	CASTWGGYAEAFF
TRBV7-3	.	.	TRBJ2-3	TGTGCCAGCAGCTTAAGTAGGCGGGGCACAGATACGCAGTATTTT	CASSLSRRGTDTQYF
TRBV7-2	TRBD1	.	TRBJ2-1	TGTGCCAGCAGCTTAGACAGGGGTAGGAATGAGCAGTTCTTC	CASSLDRGRNEQFF
TRBV6-1	.	.	TRBJ2-7	TGTGCCACCGAGGGACTTAGCTCCTACGAGCAGTACTTC	CATEGLSSYEQYF
TRBV7-2	.	.	TRBJ2-5	TGTGCCAGCAGCGGGGCGCCAGGGGGGGAGACCCAGTACTTC	CASSGAPGGETQYF
TRBV29-1	TRBD1	few	TRBJ1-1	TGCAGCGTCGCCCAAGCGACAGGGAGGATAATGAACACTGAAGCTTTCTTT	CSVAQATGRIMNTEAFF
TRBV9	.	.	TRBJ1-6	TGTGCCAGCAGCGTAGGTGGAGGCCTCAATTCACCCCTCCACTTT	CASSVGGGLNSPLHF
TRBV19	TRBD1	.	TRBJ1-5	TGTGCCAGTAGTGGACAGACAGGGTTCAATCAGCCCCAGCATTTT	CASSGQTGFNQPQHF
TRBV11-2	.	.	TRBJ1-2	TGTGCCAGCAGCGGAGGACAGAAAGCTGGTAACTATGGCTACACCTTC	CASSGGQKAGNYGYTF
TRBV4-2	TRBD2	.	TRBJ2-2	TGTGCCAGCAGCCAAGAAGGGACTAGCGGGGGGGCGGGGACCGGGGAGCTGTTTTTT	CASSQEGTSGGAGTGELFF
TRBV23-1	.	.	TRBJ1-1	TGCGCCAGCAGATTCTGTTGTAGCTATACTGAAGCTTTCTTT	CASRFCCSYTEAFF
TRBV19	TRBD1	.	TRBJ1-1	TGTGCCAGTAGTAACGGACAGGGGAGGGGGTTGGGGCTGAACACTGAAGCTTTCTTT	CASSNGQGRGLGLNTEAFF
TRBV28	TRBD1	.	TRBJ1-1	TGTGCCAGCAGTTTGGGGGGGGGACAGGGGGGGACTGAAGCTTTCTTT	CASSLGGGQGGTEAFF
TRBV6-1	.	once	TRBJ2-5	TGTGCCAGCCTAGTCAGGGGCGGGGGAGAGACCCAGTACTTC	CASLVRGGGETQYF
TRBV7-6	TRBD1	.	TRBJ2-5	TGTGCCAGCAGCCCCCAAACAGGGGGCATAGAGACCCAGTACTTC	CASSPQTGGIETQYF
TRBV6-1	.	.	TRBJ2-7	TGTGCCATCCACACGGGGGGCCTTACCTACGAGCAGTACTTC	CAIHTGGLTYEQYF
TRBV28	.	.	TRBJ1-4	TGTGCCAGCAGTTCTCCCCCAGGGTATGAAAAACTGTTTTTT	CASSSPPGYEKLFF
TRBV11-1	TRBD2	.	TRBJ2-2	TGTGCCAGCAGCTTAGGCGGGAGGGCCTTCCGGGAGCTGTTTTTT	CASSLGGRAFRELFF
TRBV7-2	TRBD1	.	TRBJ1-1	TGTGCCAGCAGCTTAGCAACAGGGGCGGGCACTGAAGCTTTCTTT	CASSLATGAGTEAFF
TRBV6-1	.	.	TRBJ1-5	TGTGCCAGCGCACCCGCCTCACTGGGCAATCAGCCCCAGCATTTT	CASAPASLGNQPQHF
TRBV5-6	TRBD1	.	TRBJ2-5	TGTGCCAGCAGTTCCGGGACAGGGGCCGAGACCCAGTACTTC	CASSSGTGAETQYF
TRBV28	.	.	TRBJ2-4	TGTGCCAGCAGGCGGGAAAACATTCAGTACTTC	CASRRENIQYF
TRBV5-1	.	few	TRBJ2-7	TGCGCCAGCAGCTTGGAGCTGGGGCACTACGAGCAGTACTTC	CASSLELGHYEQYF
TRBV7-9	TRBD1	.	TRBJ2-7	TGTGCCAGCAGCCCCAGGACAGGGGATTGGTACGAGCAGTACTTC	CASSPRTGDWYEQYF
TRBV5-1	TRBD2	.	TRBJ2-3	TGCGCCAGCAGCTTGTCACTAGCGGGAGCTGGAGATACGCAGTATTTT	CASSLSLAGAGDTQYF
TRBV5-1	TRBD2	.	TRBJ2-5	TGCGCCTCTTACGTACAGCGGGGGCCACCCCAAGAGACCCAGTACTTC	CASYVQRGPPQETQYF
TRBV30	TRBD2	.	TRBJ2-1	TGTGCCTGGAGTGTCCCTCGATCGGGACTAGCGGGGGCGGGGTATGTACATGAGCAGTTCTTC	CAWSVPRSGLAGAGYVHEQFF
TRBV30	TRBD2	few	TRBJ2-7	TGTGCCTTAAGCTGGACTAGCGGATCCGCAATGGCTTCCTACGAGCAGTACTTC	CALSWTSGSAMASYEQYF
TRBV6-6	.	.	TRBJ2-7	TGTGCCAGCAGTTACTCGGAGGGTATCTACGAGCAGTACTTC	CASSYSEGIYEQYF
TRBV5-5	TRBD1	.	TRBJ2-3	TGTGCCAGCAGCCCGGACAGGGGGAGGGATACGCAGTATTTT	CASSPDRGRDTQYF
TRBV11-2	TRBD1	.	TRBJ1-1	TGTGCCAGCTTGACAGGGACAATGAACACTGAAGCTTTCTTT	CASLTGTMNTEAFF
TRBV28	TRBD1	.	TRBJ2-7	TGTGCCAGCAGTTTACCTGGACAGGGCGCTGTCTACGAGCAGTACTTC	CASSLPGQGAVYEQYF
TRBV7-8	TRBD1	.	TRBJ2-2	TGTGCCAGCAGCCTGGATAATTGGGACAGGATCACCGGGGAGCTGTTTTTT	CASSLDNWDRITGELFF